This TCR beta chain is from a study of spatial heterogeneity in lung cancer. Looking at the study overall: As counted in raw reads, each unique TCR and UMI combination appeared more than ten times on average.

The library protocol tagged each TCR cDNA with a unique molecular identifier. TCRdb reprocessed the 5' RACE reads with MiXCR, giving one entry per CDR3 protein. The repertoire holds around 40,000 distinct CDR3 sequences, with roughly 5.5% as singletons. This clonotype was seen a handful of times. The CDR3 extends over 16 amino acids. V was pared by 5 bases and J by 6 bases, with 12 bases of the junction left unmatched. Germline V gene data show CDR1 as LNHDA and CDR2 as SQIVND (reference sequence). Time point meaning: sample taken at primary tumor resection. The sequenced material consisted of unsorted whole RNA from tumor, nontumor lung or frozen PBMC.

V gene TRBV19 combines with J gene TRBJ2-3; 9 bases match TRBD1. The origin of this receptor is a female donor with early-stage non-small cell lung cancer. The input for sequencing was PBMCs, taken at surgery. The CDR3 DNA follows: TGTGCCAGTAGTTTACCGGGACAGGGTTCCCACGATACGCAGTATTTT. This translates into CASSLPGQGSHDTQYF.